These 5 T cell receptor beta chains came from one sample sequenced in a study of blood T cell repertoires in COVID-19. TCRdb keeps only in-frame clones here, not all; method: immunoSEQ multiplex PCR. This table has 30,000 or so clones, approximately 93% appearing once. The material sequenced was peripheral blood. These receptors were collected from a male donor with active COVID-19.

The chain recombines TRBV7-9 with TRBJ2-3; the D gene is possibly TRBD2 (6 bases). Germline loops: CDR1 SEHNR, CDR2 FQNEAQ (reference sequence). Trimming shortened V by 1 base and J by 0 bases, and 11 bases separated the two germline ends. The CDR3 contains 16 residues. The CDR3 protein is CASSLGAGRSTDTQYF. The CDR3 DNA is TGTGCCAGCAGCTTAGGAGCGGGCAGGAGCACAGATACGCAGTATTTT. The whole variable domain, filled in from reference TRBV7-9 and TRBJ2-3, reads DTGVSQNPRHKITKRGQNVTFRCDPISEHNRLYWYRQTLGQGPEFLTYFQNEAQLEKSRLLSDRFSAERPKGSFSTLEIQRTEQGDSAMYLCASSLGAGRSTDTQYFGPGTRLTVL.

This chain uses TRBV5-1 with TRBJ2-1; TRBD1 matches at 7 bases. From germline, CDR1 is SGHRS and CDR2 YFSETQ. Unmatched junction bases numbered 10, after V lost 3 bases and J lost 4 bases. This CDR3 spans 16 amino acids. The CDR3 reads CASSYEPGQRYNEQFF. The CDR3 coding sequence is TGCGCCAGCAGCTACGAACCGGGACAGAGATACAATGAGCAGTTCTTC. The full variable domain, completed using reference TRBV5-1 and TRBJ2-1, is KAGVTQTPRYLIKTRGQQVTLSCSPISGHRSVSWYQQTPGQGLQFLFEYFSETQRNKGNFPGRFSGRQFSNSRSEMNVSTLELGDSALYLCASSYEPGQRYNEQFFGPGTRLTVL.

The CDR3 nucleotides are TGTGCCAGCAGACCTACAGGGATTTACAATTCACCCCTCCACTTT. This translates into CASRPTGIYNSPLHF. The chain joins TRBV25-1 to TRBJ1-6; D might be TRBD1 (6 bases). Trimming shortened V by 6 bases and J by 7 bases, and 16 bases separated the two germline ends. The length of the CDR3 is 15 residues. Per the germline V gene, CDR1 is MGHDK and CDR2 is SYGVNS.

This clone was observed a few times. CDR3 sequence (DNA): TGTGCCAGCAGCTTAGGGACAGGGGGCTTACTCTCCTACGAGCAGTACTTC. Residues: CASSLGTGGLLSYEQYF. J is TRBJ2-7 and V is TRBV11-2, with 11 nucleotides matching TRBD1. Germline V gives CDR1 SGHAT, CDR2 FQNNGV. The CDR3 has 17 residues. Trimming removed 1 base from V and 0 bases from J; junction bases left unmatched: 5.

This sequence joins TRBV18 and TRBJ2-1; the D is unclear. The V gene's germline CDR1 is KGHSH and CDR2 LQKENI. Trimming left V 4 bases short and J 0 bases short, with 13 bases between. The CDR3 has 16 amino acids. This CDR3 reads CASSLSRPRSYNEQFF. The CDR3 DNA reads as TGTGCCAGCTCACTTTCCAGGCCCCGCTCCTACAATGAGCAGTTCTTC.